This T cell receptor beta chain was recorded in a study of blood T cell repertoires in COVID-19. Study-wide context: T cells, B-cell-depleted T cells, or PBMCs supplied cDNA or gDNA.

Sequencing was performed with immunoSEQ multiplex PCR; in TCRdb, only in-frame clones are kept and a portion is missing. The repertoire has about 51,000 clones, around 83% of them found once; the top ten carry 3.5% to 5%. CDR1 is SQVTM and CDR2 is ANQGSEA in the germline V gene. The V gene lost 6 bases and the J gene lost 8 bases, with 13 bases spanning the gap. The CDR3 runs 12 residues. Only one count was recorded for this clone. The sequenced material came from peripheral blood. The chain combines TRBV29-1 with TRBJ1-4, with D possibly being TRBD1 (6 bases). The clonotype originates from an elderly man with active COVID-19. CDR3 amino acids: CSVAGTREKLFF. The CDR3 DNA reads TGCAGCGTGGCCGGGACAAGAGAAAAACTGTTTTTT.